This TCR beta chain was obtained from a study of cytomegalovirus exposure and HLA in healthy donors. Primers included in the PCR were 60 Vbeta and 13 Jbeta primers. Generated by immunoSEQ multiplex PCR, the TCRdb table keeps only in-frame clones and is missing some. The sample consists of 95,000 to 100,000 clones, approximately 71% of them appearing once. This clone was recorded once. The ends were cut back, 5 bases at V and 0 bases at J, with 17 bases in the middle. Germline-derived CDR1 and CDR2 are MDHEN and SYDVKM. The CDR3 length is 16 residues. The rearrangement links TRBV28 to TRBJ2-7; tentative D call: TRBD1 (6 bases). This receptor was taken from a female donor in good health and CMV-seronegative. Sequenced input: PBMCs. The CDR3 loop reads CASSPSLDRSSYEQYF. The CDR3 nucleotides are TGTGCCAGCAGTCCCTCCCTCGACAGGAGCTCCTACGAGCAGTACTTC.